This record covers a single T cell receptor (beta chain). Using immunoSEQ multiplex PCR, the repertoire was profiled, and TCRdb retains in-frame clones only, with some absent. Here the sample spans about 160,000 clones, over 75% being singletons. CDR3 length equals 16 residues. V was pared by 4 bases and J by 6 bases, with 6 bases of the junction left unmatched. The sample originates from a study of blood T cell repertoires in COVID-19. Study in general: Sources were T cells, B-cell-depleted T cells, or PBMCs; the material itself was cDNA or gDNA.

This TCR was sampled from a man aged 60 to 75 with active or convalescent COVID-19. Sequencing was carried out using peripheral blood. The chain combines TRBV5-3 with TRBJ2-2; TRBD2 agrees at 13 bases. TRBV5-3 is labeled an ORF, and its function is uncertain. CDR3 residues: CARSTWTSGSPGELFF. CDR3 in DNA: TGTGCCAGAAGCACATGGACTAGCGGGAGTCCCGGGGAGCTGTTTTTT.